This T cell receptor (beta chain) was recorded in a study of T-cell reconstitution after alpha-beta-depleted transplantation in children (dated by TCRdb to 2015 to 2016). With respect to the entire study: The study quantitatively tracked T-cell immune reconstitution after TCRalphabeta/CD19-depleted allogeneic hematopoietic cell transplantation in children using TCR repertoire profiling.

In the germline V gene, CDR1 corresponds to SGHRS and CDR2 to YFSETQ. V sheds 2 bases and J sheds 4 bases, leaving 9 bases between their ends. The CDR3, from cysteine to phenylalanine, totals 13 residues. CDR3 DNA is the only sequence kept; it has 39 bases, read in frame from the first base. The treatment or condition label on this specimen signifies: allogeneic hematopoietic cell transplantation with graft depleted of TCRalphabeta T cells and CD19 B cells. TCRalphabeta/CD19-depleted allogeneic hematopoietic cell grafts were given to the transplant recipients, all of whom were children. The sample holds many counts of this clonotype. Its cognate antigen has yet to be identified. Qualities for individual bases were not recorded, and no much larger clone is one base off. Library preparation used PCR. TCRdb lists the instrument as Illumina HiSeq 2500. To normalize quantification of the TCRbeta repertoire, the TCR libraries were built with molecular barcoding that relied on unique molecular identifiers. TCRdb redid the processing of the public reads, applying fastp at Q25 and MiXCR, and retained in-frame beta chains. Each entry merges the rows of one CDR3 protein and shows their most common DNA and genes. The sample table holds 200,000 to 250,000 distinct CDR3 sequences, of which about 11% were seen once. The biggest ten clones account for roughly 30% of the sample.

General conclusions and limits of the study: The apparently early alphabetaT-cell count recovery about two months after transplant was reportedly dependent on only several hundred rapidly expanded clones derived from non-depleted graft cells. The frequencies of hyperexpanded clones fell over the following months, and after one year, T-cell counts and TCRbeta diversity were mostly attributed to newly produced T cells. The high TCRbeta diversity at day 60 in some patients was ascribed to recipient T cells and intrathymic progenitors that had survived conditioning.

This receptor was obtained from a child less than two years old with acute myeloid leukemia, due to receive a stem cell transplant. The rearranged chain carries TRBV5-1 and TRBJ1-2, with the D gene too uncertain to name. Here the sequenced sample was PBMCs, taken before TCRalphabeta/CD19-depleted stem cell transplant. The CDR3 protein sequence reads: CASSFGSLYGYTF. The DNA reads TGCGCCAGCAGCTTTGGCAGCCTCTATGGCTACACCTTC. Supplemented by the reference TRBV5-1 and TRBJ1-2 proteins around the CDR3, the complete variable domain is KAGVTQTPRYLIKTRGQQVTLSCSPISGHRSVSWYQQTPGQGLQFLFEYFSETQRNKGNFPGRFSGRQFSNSRSEMNVSTLELGDSALYLCASSFGSLYGYTFGSGTRLTVV.